The 14 T cell receptor beta chains below come from one sample, sequenced in a study of T cell repertoires in cytomegalovirus infection. A single record per CDR3 protein comes from TCRdb applying MiXCR to the reads. The data show 560,000 or so distinct CDR3 sequences, 16% seen once. The sequencing sample was made of CD8+ T cells from PBMCs. These receptors came from a human donor in good health (CMV status not recorded). Some clones in this sample may be carry-over from other donors' samples.

This clonotype was observed many times. The genes are TRBV2 and TRBJ2-4; D possibly uses TRBD1 or TRBD2 (7 bases each). CDR3 length: 18 residues. Between the trimmed V and J ends, which lost 3 bases and 3 bases, there was a span of 21 bases. CDR1 SNHLY and CDR2 FYNNEI come from the germline V gene. The CDR3 spells CASSDTPGEGAVKNIQYF. As DNA, the CDR3 is TGTGCCAGCAGTGATACTCCAGGGGAGGGGGCGGTCAAAAACATTCAGTACTTC. The complete variable domain, with remaining parts taken from reference TRBV2 and TRBJ2-4, reads EPEVTQTPSHQVTQMGQEVILRCVPISNHLYFYWYRQILGQKVEFLVSFYNNEISEKSEIFDDQFSVERPDGSNFTLKIRSTKLEDSAMYFCASSDTPGEGAVKNIQYFGAGTRLSVL.

The rearrangement links TRBV5-3 to TRBJ2-1; no definite D call. TRBV5-3 is labeled an ORF, and its function is uncertain. The CDR3 contains 11 residues. CDR3 bases: TGTGTAACCGCCCTCTACAATGAGCAGTTCTTC. Amino acid sequence: CVTALYNEQFF.

This chain joins TRBV19 and TRBJ1-6; 9 nucleotides line up with TRBD1. The CDR3 is 13 residues long. Germline CDR1 and CDR2: LNHDA and SQIVND (reference sequence). V dropped 6 bases and J dropped 9; count of bases not matched to a gene: 3. CDR3 in DNA: TGTGCCAGTAGCGACAGGGGGTTTTCACCCCTCCACTTT. The encoded protein is CASSDRGFSPLHF.

V gene TRBV27 combines with J gene TRBJ2-1; D is possibly TRBD2 (5 bases). The CDR3 is made up of 13 amino acids. Germline values: CDR1 MNHEY, CDR2 SMNVEV (reference sequence). V shed 0 bases and J shed 7 bases, with 7 bases lying between them. This chain's CDR3 is CASSLSQRNEQFF. DNA for the CDR3: TGTGCCAGCAGTTTATCTCAGCGGAATGAGCAGTTCTTC.

This clonotype was recorded many times. V usage is TRBV6-1 and J usage is TRBJ1-1, with 7 bases aligning to TRBD1. The V gene's germline CDR1 is MNHNS and CDR2 SASEGT. V lost 1 base and J lost 3; bases outside the gene matches: 5. The CDR3 has 15 amino acids. The CDR3 loop is CASSEEQGPYTEAFF. Here the CDR3 DNA reads TGTGCCAGCAGTGAAGAACAGGGGCCTTACACTGAAGCTTTCTTT.

This chain uses TRBV10-3 with TRBJ1-1; 7 nucleotides agree with TRBD1. CDR1 is ENHRY and CDR2 is SYGVKD in the germline V gene. The CDR3 consists of 16 residues. After removal of 0 bases from V and 1 base from J, the junction contained 5 bases not matched to a gene. The CDR3, as DNA: TGTGCCATCAGTGAGTCGACTCGGGACAGGAACACTGAAGCTTTCTTT. It yields the protein CAISESTRDRNTEAFF.

This clonotype was recorded at least ten times. The CDR3 nucleotides read TGTGCCAGCAGCCCCCGTGTAGGGAATGGCTACACCTTC. Protein sequence: CASSPRVGNGYTF. The chain is built from TRBV7-9 and TRBJ1-2; no reliable D call. Trimming shortened V by 5 bases and J by 6 bases, and 13 bases separated the two germline ends. Germline V gene lookup returns CDR1 SEHNR and CDR2 FQNEAQ (reference sequence). This CDR3 spans 13 amino acids.

This clonotype was observed many times. The rearrangement uses TRBV7-9 and TRBJ2-7; D perhaps matches TRBD2 (5 bases). Germline V gene data show CDR1 as SEHNR and CDR2 as FQNEAQ (reference sequence). The CDR3 loop spans 12 amino acids. The V end was cut by 6 bases, the J end by 7 bases, with 13 bases between. In DNA, the CDR3 is TGTGCCAGCAGGCCCGGGGTTGGAGAGCAGTACTTC. This translates into CASRPGVGEQYF.

V and J are TRBV10-2 and TRBJ1-2; 10 bases map to TRBD1. After removal of 7 bases from V and 7 bases from J, the junction contained 6 bases not matched to a gene. There are 13 residues in the CDR3. Germline V lookup: CDR1 WSHSY, CDR2 SAAADI. CDR3 residues: CASNGQGDSGYTF. The CDR3 DNA reads TGCGCCAGCAATGGACAGGGGGATAGTGGCTACACCTTC.

This clonotype was seen many times. This chain links TRBV2 with TRBJ1-2, with D perhaps TRBD1 (5 bases). The CDR3 sequence is 17 residues long. Looked up from germline, CDR1 is SNHLY and CDR2 is FYNNEI. Trimming cost V 3 bases and J 2 bases, with 19 bases left between them. For the CDR3, the DNA is TGTGCCAGCAGTGACATTGTATCTGGGGGTGAGAACTATGGCTACACCTTC. Protein: CASSDIVSGGENYGYTF.

This clonotype was detected many times. The J gene is TRBJ1-1, the V gene TRBV7-9; D might be TRBD1 (5 bases). CDR3 size: 17 residues. Trimming removed 7 bases from V and 4 bases from J, with 25 bases in between. Per the germline V gene, CDR1 is SEHNR and CDR2 is FQNEAQ (reference sequence). The CDR3, as DNA: TGTGCCAGCACCTACGGGGGACGGAGTGAATTCAGCACTGAAGCTTTCTTT. The encoded protein is CASTYGGRSEFSTEAFF. Full variable domain (rest looked up from reference TRBV7-9 and TRBJ1-1): DTGVSQNPRHKITKRGQNVTFRCDPISEHNRLYWYRQTLGQGPEFLTYFQNEAQLEKSRLLSDRFSAERPKGSFSTLEIQRTEQGDSAMYLCASTYGGRSEFSTEAFFGQGTRLTVV.

This clonotype was seen ten or more times. This chain uses TRBV11-1 with TRBJ2-3; TRBD1 aligns across 7 bases. CDR3 length: 15 residues. CDR1 is SGHAT, CDR2 FQDESV, per germline (reference sequence). V shed 4 bases and J 3 bases; nucleotides not matched to a gene: 7. Here the CDR3 reads CASSSTGRGTDTQYF. The CDR3 coding sequence is TGTGCCAGCAGCTCGACAGGGCGTGGGACAGATACGCAGTATTTT.

This clonotype came up many times. The J gene is TRBJ1-4, the V gene TRBV5-1, with a weak D call TRBD1 (6 bases). Per the germline V gene, CDR1 is SGHRS and CDR2 is YFSETQ. This CDR3 is 16 amino acids long. V was clipped by 4 bases and J by 8 bases, with 21 bases between them. In DNA form, the CDR3 reads TGCGCCAGCAGCCACCAACCCGACAGGCCACGGGAAAAACTGTTTTTT. Protein: CASSHQPDRPREKLFF.

This clonotype occurred many times. The V and J genes are TRBV7-8 and TRBJ2-3; 11 nucleotides agree with TRBD2. This CDR3 is 17 amino acids long. V was clipped by 6 bases and J by 3 bases; unmatched bases: 11. CDR1 is SGHVS, CDR2 FQNEAQ, per germline. CDR3 nucleotides: TGTGCCAGCAGTCAAACCACTAGCGGGAGAGTTACAGATACGCAGTATTTT. This sequence encodes CASSQTTSGRVTDTQYF.